This is a list of T cell receptor beta chains from one sample in a study of blood T cell repertoires in COVID-19. TCRdb keeps only in-frame clones here, not all; method: immunoSEQ multiplex PCR. Seen here are some 150,000 clones, approximately 84% observed once, and the top ten hold roughly 4.4%. The specimen was peripheral blood. The receptors stem from a human donor in a cohort sampled during active COVID-19. The conserved cysteine and the conserved F or W are not part of the CDR3 here. Only part of the rows carry a size: once, few, many, or a class if the clone is expanded.

v_gene: TRBV4-1; abundance: NA; j_gene: TRBJ2-1; CDR3aa: ASSLPYRDTRLDEQF
v_gene: TRBV24-1; abundance: NA; j_gene: TRBJ1-5; CDR3aa: ATTTGDQPQH
v_gene: TRBV3-1/TRBV3-2; abundance: NA; j_gene: TRBJ2-7; CDR3aa: ASSQDFRGAGEQY
v_gene: TRBV30; abundance: once; j_gene: TRBJ1-6; CDR3aa: AWSVTGSGSPLH
v_gene: TRBV6-2/TRBV6-3; abundance: NA; j_gene: TRBJ2-2; CDR3aa: ASSREGGATGELF
v_gene: TRBV6-6; abundance: NA; j_gene: TRBJ2-3; CDR3aa: ATSSSTDTQY
v_gene: TRBV5-1; abundance: NA; j_gene: TRBJ1-1; CDR3aa: ASSLTGVDTEAF
v_gene: TRBV21-1; abundance: NA; j_gene: TRBJ1-1; CDR3aa: ASSKDPGGSEAF
v_gene: TRBV30; abundance: NA; j_gene: TRBJ2-1; CDR3aa: AWSPTGGDYNEQF
v_gene: TRBV5-8; abundance: NA; j_gene: TRBJ1-4; CDR3aa: ASSLRRGGEKLF
v_gene: TRBV27; abundance: few; j_gene: TRBJ1-4; CDR3aa: ASSLSVPGRSATNEKLF
v_gene: TRBV2; abundance: NA; j_gene: TRBJ2-3; CDR3aa: ASSHRDSERVTQY
v_gene: TRBV7-9; abundance: NA; j_gene: TRBJ2-1; CDR3aa: ASSTTRQGLGEQF
v_gene: TRBV19; abundance: NA; j_gene: TRBJ1-5; CDR3aa: ASSMGQAGSAQH
v_gene: TRBV2; abundance: NA; j_gene: TRBJ2-5; CDR3aa: ASSEAGRATQY
v_gene: TRBV14; abundance: NA; j_gene: TRBJ1-1; CDR3aa: ASSQAWLTEAF